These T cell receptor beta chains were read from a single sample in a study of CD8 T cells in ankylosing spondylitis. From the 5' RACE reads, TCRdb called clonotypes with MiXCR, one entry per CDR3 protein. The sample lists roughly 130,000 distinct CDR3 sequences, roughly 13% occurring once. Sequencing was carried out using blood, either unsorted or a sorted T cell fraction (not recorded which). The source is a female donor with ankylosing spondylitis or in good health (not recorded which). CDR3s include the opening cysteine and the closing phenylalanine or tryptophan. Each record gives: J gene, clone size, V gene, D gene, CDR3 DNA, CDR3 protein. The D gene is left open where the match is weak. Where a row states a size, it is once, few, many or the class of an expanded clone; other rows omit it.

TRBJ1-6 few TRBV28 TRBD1 TGTGCCAGCAGTATCCAGGGGGTGGGTAATTCACCCCTCCACTTT CASSIQGVGNSPLHF
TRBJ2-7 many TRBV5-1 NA TGCGCCAGCAGCGTCCCCTCCTACGAGCAGTACTTC CASSVPSYEQYF
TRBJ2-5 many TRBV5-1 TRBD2 TGCGCCAGCAGCTTCAGAGCGGGAGAAGAGACCCAGTACTTC CASSFRAGEETQYF
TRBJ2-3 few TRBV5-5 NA TGTGCCACCTTTCACGGGACCTACACAGATACGCAGTATTTT CATFHGTYTDTQYF
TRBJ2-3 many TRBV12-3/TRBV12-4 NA TGTGCCAGCAGACAGGGTGGACCGCAGTATTTT CASRQGGPQYF
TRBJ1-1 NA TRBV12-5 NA TGTGCTAGTGGTTTAGCAGGCCCCACTGAAGCTTTCTTT CASGLAGPTEAFF
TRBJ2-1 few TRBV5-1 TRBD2 TGCGCCAGCAGTGCTAACCCCGGGGGGAATGAGCAGTTCTTC CASSANPGGNEQFF
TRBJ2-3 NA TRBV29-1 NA TGCAGCGTTGACCAGGGCGAGGGCACAGATACGCAGTATTTT CSVDQGEGTDTQYF
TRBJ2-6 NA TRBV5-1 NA TGCGCCAGCAGCTTGGGCAGATTCTCTGGGGCCAACGTCCTGACTTTC CASSLGRFSGANVLTF
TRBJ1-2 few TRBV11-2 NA TGTGCCAGCAGCTTGGGAACCTCGAATCCAGGATATGGCTACACCTTC CASSLGTSNPGYGYTF
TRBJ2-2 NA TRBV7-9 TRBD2 TGTGCCAGCAGCCGGAAGACTAGCGGGCCCGGGGAGCTGTTTTTT CASSRKTSGPGELFF
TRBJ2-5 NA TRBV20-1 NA TGCAGTGCTAGATCATCCACTAGCCAAGAGACCCAGTACTTC CSARSSTSQETQYF